This T cell receptor beta chain came from a study of cytomegalovirus exposure and HLA in healthy donors. Study results and limitations: In the roughly 130 validation repertoires, a later analysis found that first-cohort TCR clusters tended to co-occur.

The CDR3 has 13 residues. V shed 5 bases and J shed 3 bases, with 11 bases lying between them. Germline V CDR1 and CDR2: LNHDA, SQIVND (reference sequence). The assay was immunoSEQ multiplex PCR, and TCRdb's table has in-frame clones only and misses some. The data show hundreds of thousands of clones, about 90% seen once. Points on this clone: Its specificity is unknown.

This chain joins TRBV19 and TRBJ2-7; D is unclear. The sequencing sample was made of PBMCs. The receptor's source is a woman aged 25 to 39 in good health and CMV-seronegative. The CDR3 DNA sequence: TGTGCCAGTAGTCCAGGAGTGGGCTACGAGCAGTACTTC. It yields the protein CASSPGVGYEQYF.